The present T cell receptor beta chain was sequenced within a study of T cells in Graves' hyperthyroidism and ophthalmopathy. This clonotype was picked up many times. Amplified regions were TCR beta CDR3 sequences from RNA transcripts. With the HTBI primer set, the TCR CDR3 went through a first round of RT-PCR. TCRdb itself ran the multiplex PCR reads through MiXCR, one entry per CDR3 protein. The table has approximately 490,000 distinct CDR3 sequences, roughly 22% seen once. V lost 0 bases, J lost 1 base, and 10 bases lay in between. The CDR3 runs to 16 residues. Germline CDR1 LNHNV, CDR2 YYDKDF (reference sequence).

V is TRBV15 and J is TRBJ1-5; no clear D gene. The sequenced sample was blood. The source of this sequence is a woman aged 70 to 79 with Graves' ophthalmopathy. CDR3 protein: CATSRDPGSSNQPQHF. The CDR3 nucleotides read TGTGCCACCAGCAGAGATCCCGGGAGCAGCAATCAGCCCCAGCATTTT.